This TCR beta chain was recorded in a study of CD8+ T cells in alopecia areata. Study information: Tofacitinib dosing lasted 6 to 18 months, which was then followed by 6 months off drug.

The ends were cut back, 2 bases at V and 6 bases at J, with 9 bases in the middle. Germline V CDR1 and CDR2: SGHRS, YFSETQ. The length of the CDR3 is 14 residues. Peripheral blood samples and lesional scalp punch biopsies were obtained from alopecia areata patients. After isolation, RNA underwent reverse transcription to generate cDNA as the sequencing template. TCRdb's table, derived via immunoSEQ multiplex PCR, lists solely in-frame clones and lacks some. Among fewer than 200,000 clones, approximately 56% were seen once, and the ten largest hold roughly 14%. The chain combines TRBV5-1 with TRBJ1-6; D gene unclear. The sequence was obtained from a human donor with alopecia areata. The specimen comprised CD4+ T cells sorted from blood, sampled at week 0. CDR3 loop: CASSLRGPNSPLHF. For the CDR3, the DNA is TGCGCCAGCAGCTTACGCGGACCTAATTCACCCCTCCACTTT.